The rows below give T cell receptor beta chains drawn from one sample of a study of blood T cell repertoires in COVID-19. Only in-frame clones appear in the TCRdb table, and some are missing; sequencing was by immunoSEQ multiplex PCR. The table records approximately 120,000 clones, about 80% of them present only once. The source material was peripheral blood. The receptors come from a human donor in a cohort sampled during active COVID-19. The CDR3 runs from the conserved cysteine through the conserved F or W. A row's size may be missing; if present it is once, few, many or a size class.

13 | few | TRBV6-5 | CASSPPLAGELFF
14 | few | TRBV7-2 | CASSFSAQGGEQYF
15 | - | TRBV5-1 | CASSLTIAQSYEQYF
15 | - | TRBV25-1 | CASSEIGTGSEKLFF
16 | - | TRBV2 | CASSDDRASGANVLTF
15 | - | TRBV6-2/TRBV6-3 | CASSFNPAASYEQYF
15 | - | TRBV5-5 | CASSAQGYGNEKLFF
16 | - | TRBV24-1 | CATSDFSIHSGNTIYF
14 | - | TRBV18 | CASSPDSIGTEAFF
15 | - | TRBV7-2 | CASSLVGDRGYGYTF
17 | - | TRBV5-1 | CARVSSLRERGGDEQFF
14 | - | TRBV15 | CATSREGGGYGYTF
13 | - | TRBV29-1 | CSVERGRGETQYF
13 | - | TRBV25-1 | CASSGTSDSSKFF
15 | - | TRBV6-5 | CASRLENLSSYEQYF
19 | - | TRBV4-2 | CASSPQGTSGGGRGETQYF
15 | - | TRBV28 | CASSLLEQTNEKLFF
14 | - | TRBV7-2 | CASSLAARGDTQYF
15 | - | TRBV9 | CASSDRPSASDTQYF
12 | - | TRBV12-3/TRBV12-4 | CASSLARDEQFF
17 | - | TRBV18 | CASSTTGTGEANTEAFF
13 | - | TRBV6-5 | CASSSGGIYGYTF
13 | few | TRBV5-1 | CASAPTGAHEQYF
12 | - | TRBV5-6 | CASSLTNTEAFF
13 | few | TRBV19 | CASTNEGRNEQFF
13 | - | TRBV29-1 | CSVAGGRGNTIYF
12 | - | TRBV6-2/TRBV6-3 | CASSYSPWTQYF
14 | - | TRBV2 | CASSERQGKNIQYF
15 | - | TRBV14 | CASSQVLQRGGTQYF
15 | - | TRBV11-2 | CASSLGLGNLNEQFF
15 | - | TRBV6-2/TRBV6-3 | CASSYMGLSNTEAFF
15 | - | TRBV5-4 | CASSTPGLTSYEQYF
16 | once | TRBV6-2/TRBV6-3 | CASSYSLYEGENIQYF